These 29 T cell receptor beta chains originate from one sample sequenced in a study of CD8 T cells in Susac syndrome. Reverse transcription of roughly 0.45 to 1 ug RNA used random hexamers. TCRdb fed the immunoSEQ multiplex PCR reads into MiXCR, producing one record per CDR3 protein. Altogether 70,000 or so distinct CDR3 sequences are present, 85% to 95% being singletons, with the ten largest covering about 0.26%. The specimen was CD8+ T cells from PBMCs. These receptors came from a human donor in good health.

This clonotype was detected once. CDR3 DNA: TGTGCCAGCAGTTACTCGACGGACGGTGAAGCTTTCTTT. Its protein is CASSYSTDGEAFF. This chain joins TRBV6-5 and TRBJ1-1, with D uncertain. The germline CDR1 and CDR2 sequences are MNHEY and SVGAGI. The CDR3 contains 13 residues. V dropped 0 bases and J dropped 7 bases, with 9 bases sitting between them.

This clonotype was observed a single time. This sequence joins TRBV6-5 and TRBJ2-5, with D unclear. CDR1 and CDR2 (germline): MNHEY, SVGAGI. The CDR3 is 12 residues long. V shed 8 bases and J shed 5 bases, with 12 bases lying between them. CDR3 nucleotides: TGTGCCAGCCGATCCGTTGAGGAGACCCAGTACTTC. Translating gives CASRSVEETQYF.

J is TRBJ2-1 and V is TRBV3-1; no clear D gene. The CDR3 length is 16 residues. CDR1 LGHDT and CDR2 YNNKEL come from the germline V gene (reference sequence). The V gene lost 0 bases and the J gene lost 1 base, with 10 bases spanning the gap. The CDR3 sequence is CASSQDSGGSYNEQFF. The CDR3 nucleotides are TGTGCCAGCAGCCAAGATTCTGGCGGTTCCTACAATGAGCAGTTCTTC.

The CDR3 protein is CASSQDLAEQYF. The DNA for the CDR3 is TGCGCCAGCAGCCAGGATCTGGCCGAGCAGTACTTC. The V gene is TRBV4-1, the J gene TRBJ2-7; no firm D call. V dropped 3 bases and J dropped 6 bases, with 9 bases sitting between them. The length of the CDR3 is 12 residues. Per germline, CDR1 MGHRA and CDR2 YSYEKL.

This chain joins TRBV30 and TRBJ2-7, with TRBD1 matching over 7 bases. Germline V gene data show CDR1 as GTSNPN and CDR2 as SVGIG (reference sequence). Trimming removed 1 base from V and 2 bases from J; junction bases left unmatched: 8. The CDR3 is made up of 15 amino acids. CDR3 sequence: CAWSAGTGVAYEQYF. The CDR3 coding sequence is TGTGCCTGGAGTGCCGGTACAGGGGTGGCCTACGAGCAGTACTTC.

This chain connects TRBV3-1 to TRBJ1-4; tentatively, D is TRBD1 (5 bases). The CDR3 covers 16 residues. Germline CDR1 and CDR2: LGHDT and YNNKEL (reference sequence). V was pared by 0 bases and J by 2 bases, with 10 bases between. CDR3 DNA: TGTGCCAGCAGCCAAGAGGTCCAGGGCACTAATGAAAAACTGTTTTTT. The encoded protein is CASSQEVQGTNEKLFF.

This CDR3 reads CSVESSGGESYEQYF. The CDR3, as DNA: TGCAGCGTTGAATCCTCTGGCGGGGAGTCCTACGAGCAGTACTTC. The gene calls are TRBV29-1 and TRBJ2-7, with a weak D call TRBD2 (6 bases). CDR3 size: 15 residues. The germline V and J ends were trimmed by 2 bases and 1 base, with 15 bases remaining between them. The germline V gene encodes CDR1 SQVTM and CDR2 ANQGSEA.

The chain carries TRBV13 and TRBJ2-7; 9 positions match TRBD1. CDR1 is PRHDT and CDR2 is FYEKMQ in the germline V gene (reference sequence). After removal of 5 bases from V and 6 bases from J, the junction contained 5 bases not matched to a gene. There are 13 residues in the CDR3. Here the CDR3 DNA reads TGTGCCAGCAGCCCAGGGACAGGGTTCGAGCAGTACTTC. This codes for CASSPGTGFEQYF.

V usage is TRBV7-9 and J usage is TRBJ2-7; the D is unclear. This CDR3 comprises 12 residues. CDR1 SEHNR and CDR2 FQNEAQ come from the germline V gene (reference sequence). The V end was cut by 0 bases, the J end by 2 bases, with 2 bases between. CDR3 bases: TGTGCCAGCAGCTTAGCCCCCTACGAGCAGTACGTC. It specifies CASSLAPYEQYV.

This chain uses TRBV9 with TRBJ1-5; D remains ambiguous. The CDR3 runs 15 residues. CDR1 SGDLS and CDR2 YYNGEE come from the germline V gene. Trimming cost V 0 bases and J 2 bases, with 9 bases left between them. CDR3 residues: CASSVDGRGNQPQHF. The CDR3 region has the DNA TGTGCCAGCAGCGTAGATGGGAGAGGCAATCAGCCCCAGCATTTT.

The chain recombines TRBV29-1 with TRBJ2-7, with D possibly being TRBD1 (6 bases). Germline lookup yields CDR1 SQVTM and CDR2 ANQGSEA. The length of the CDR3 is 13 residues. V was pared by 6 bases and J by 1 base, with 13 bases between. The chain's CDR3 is CSVLQGWSYEQYF. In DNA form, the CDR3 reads TGCAGCGTCCTACAGGGTTGGTCCTACGAGCAGTACTTC.

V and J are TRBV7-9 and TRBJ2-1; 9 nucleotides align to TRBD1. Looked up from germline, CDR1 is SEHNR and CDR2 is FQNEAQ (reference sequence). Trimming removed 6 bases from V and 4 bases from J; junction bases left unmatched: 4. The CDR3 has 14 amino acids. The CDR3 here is CASSPGTGYNEQFF. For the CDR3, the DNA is TGTGCCAGCAGTCCAGGGACAGGGTACAATGAGCAGTTCTTC.

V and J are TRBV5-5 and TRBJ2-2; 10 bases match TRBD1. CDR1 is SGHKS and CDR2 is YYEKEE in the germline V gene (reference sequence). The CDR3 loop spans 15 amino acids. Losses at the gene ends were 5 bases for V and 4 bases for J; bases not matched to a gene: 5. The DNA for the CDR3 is TGTGCCAGCAGAGAGAGGGACAGGGGCACCGGGGAGCTGTTTTTT. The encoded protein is CASRERDRGTGELFF. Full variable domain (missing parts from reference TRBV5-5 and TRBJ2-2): DAGVTQSPTHLIKTRGQQVTLRCSPISGHKSVSWYQQVLGQGPQFIFQYYEKEERGRGNFPDRFSARQFPNYSSELNVNALLLGDSALYLCASRERDRGTGELFFGEGSRLTVL.

CDR3 in DNA: TGTGCCAGCAGCCCCGCACTTCACCTAGGGGCTAATGAAAAACTGTTTTTT. Encoded protein: CASSPALHLGANEKLFF. The chain links TRBV3-1 to TRBJ1-4; D might be TRBD1 (5 bases). Per the germline V gene, CDR1 is LGHDT and CDR2 is YNNKEL (reference sequence). The V and J ends lost 4 bases and 3 bases respectively, with 18 bases between them. The CDR3 sequence is 17 residues long.

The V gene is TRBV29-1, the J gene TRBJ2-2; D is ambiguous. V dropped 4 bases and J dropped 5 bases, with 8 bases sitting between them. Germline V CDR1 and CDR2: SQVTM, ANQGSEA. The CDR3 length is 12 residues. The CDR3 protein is CSVVWGTGELFF. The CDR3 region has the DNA TGCAGCGTTGTATGGGGAACCGGGGAGCTGTTTTTT.

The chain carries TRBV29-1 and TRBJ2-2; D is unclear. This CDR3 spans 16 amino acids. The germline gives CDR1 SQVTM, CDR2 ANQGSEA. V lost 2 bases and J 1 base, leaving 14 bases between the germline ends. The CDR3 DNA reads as TGCAGCGTTGAAACCGGGCTCCCCAAGAACACCGGGGAGCTGTTTTTT. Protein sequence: CSVETGLPKNTGELFF.

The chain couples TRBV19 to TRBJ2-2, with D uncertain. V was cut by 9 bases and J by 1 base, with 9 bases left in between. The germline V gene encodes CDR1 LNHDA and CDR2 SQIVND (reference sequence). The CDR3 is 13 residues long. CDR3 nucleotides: TGTGCCAGCCGCGCGCAGAACACCGGGGAGCTGTTTTTT. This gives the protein CASRAQNTGELFF.

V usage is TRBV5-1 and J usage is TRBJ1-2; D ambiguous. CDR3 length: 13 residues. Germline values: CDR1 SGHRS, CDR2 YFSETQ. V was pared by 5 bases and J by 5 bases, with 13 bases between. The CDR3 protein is CASREAILYGYTF. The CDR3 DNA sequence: TGCGCCAGCAGGGAGGCCATATTATATGGCTACACCTTC.

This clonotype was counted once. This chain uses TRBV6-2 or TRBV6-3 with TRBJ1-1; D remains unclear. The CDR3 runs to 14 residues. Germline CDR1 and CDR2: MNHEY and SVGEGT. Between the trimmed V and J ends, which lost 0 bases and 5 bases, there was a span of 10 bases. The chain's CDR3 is CASSYSNSGTEAFF. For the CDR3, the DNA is TGTGCCAGCAGTTACTCGAATTCGGGAACTGAAGCTTTCTTT.

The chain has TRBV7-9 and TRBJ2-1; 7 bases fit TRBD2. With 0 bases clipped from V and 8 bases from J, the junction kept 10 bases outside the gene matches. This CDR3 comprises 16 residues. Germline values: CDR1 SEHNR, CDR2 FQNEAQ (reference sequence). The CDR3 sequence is CASSLATSETTYEQFF. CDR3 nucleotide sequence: TGTGCCAGCAGCTTAGCAACTAGCGAAACCACGTATGAGCAGTTCTTC.

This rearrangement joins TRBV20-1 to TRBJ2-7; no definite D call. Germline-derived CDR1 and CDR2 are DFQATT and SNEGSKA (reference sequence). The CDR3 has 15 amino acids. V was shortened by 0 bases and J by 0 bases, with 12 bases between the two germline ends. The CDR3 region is CSARDRQALSYEQYF. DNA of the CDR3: TGCAGTGCTAGAGATAGGCAGGCCCTCTCCTACGAGCAGTACTTC.

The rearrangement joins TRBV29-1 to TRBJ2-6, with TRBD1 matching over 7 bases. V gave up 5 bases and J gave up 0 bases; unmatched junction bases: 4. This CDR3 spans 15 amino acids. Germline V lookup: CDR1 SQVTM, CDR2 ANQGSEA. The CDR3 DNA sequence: TGCAGCGTTTGGGACAGCCCCTCTGGGGCCAACGTCCTGACTTTC. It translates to CSVWDSPSGANVLTF.

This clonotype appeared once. As DNA, the CDR3 is TGCGCCAGCAGCCAAGAGATTGCATGGGGGGGGGAGCTGTTTTTT. Translated, it gives CASSQEIAWGGELFF. The chain joins TRBV4-3 to TRBJ2-2; D is possibly TRBD1 or TRBD2 (5 bases each). CDR3 size: 15 residues. The germline CDR1 and CDR2 sequences are LGHNA and YSLEER. V was cut by 0 bases and J by 8 bases, with 13 bases left in between.

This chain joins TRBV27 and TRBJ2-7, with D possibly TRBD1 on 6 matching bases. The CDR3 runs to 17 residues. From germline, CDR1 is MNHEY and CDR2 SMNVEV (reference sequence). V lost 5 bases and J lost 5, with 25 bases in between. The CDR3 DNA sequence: TGTGCCAGCAGTCTCGTGGGGGTCCGGGGCAGGGGCAACGAGCAGTACTTC. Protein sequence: CASSLVGVRGRGNEQYF.

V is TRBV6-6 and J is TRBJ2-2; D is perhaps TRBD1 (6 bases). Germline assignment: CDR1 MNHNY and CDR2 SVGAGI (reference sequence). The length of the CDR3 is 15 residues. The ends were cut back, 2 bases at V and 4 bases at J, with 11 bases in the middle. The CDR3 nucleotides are TGTGCCAGCAGTTACGTTGGACAGCCCACCGGGGAGCTGTTTTTT. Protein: CASSYVGQPTGELFF.

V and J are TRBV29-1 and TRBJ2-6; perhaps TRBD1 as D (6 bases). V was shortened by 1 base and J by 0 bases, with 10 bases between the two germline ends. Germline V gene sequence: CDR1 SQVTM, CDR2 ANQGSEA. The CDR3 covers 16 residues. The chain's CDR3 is CSVEGETGSGANVLTF. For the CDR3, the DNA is TGCAGCGTTGAAGGTGAGACAGGCTCTGGGGCCAACGTCCTGACTTTC.

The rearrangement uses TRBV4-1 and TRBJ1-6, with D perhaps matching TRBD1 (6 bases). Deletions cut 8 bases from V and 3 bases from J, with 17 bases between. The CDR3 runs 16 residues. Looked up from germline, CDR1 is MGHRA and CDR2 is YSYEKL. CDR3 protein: CASGVSRDNYNSPLHF. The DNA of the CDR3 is TGCGCCAGCGGAGTGAGCCGGGACAACTATAATTCACCCCTCCACTTT.

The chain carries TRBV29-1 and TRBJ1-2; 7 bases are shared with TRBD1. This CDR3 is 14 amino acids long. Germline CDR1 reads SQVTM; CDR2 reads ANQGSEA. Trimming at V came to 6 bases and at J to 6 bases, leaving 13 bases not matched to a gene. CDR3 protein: CSVLPLNTGDGYTF. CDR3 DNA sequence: TGCAGCGTGCTCCCACTAAACACAGGGGATGGCTACACCTTC.

CDR3 region: CASSAPGLGLSGELFF. The CDR3 coding sequence is TGTGCCAGCAGTGCTCCGGGACTAGGCCTCTCCGGGGAGCTGTTTTTT. This chain links TRBV5-4 with TRBJ2-2; 8 nucleotides agree with TRBD2. The CDR3 has 16 amino acids. Per the germline V gene, CDR1 is SGHNT and CDR2 is YYREEE (reference sequence). The J segment lost 6 bases and the V segment lost 5 bases, leaving 12 bases of the junction unmatched.